Shown below are 4 T cell receptor beta chains from a single sample sequenced in a study of T cell changes during pregnancy in multiple sclerosis (dated by TCRdb to between 2019 and 2020). Receptors were amplified or captured by the immunoSEQ multiplex PCR assay. Entries here come from immuneACCESS through TCRdb and include only in-frame sequences with V and J called. Some clones fail to appear in such tables; in the studies checked, an unresolved V gene covers under half of the shortfall, and the cause of the remainder is unknown. The sample contains 85,000 to 90,000 clones, nearly 95% of them found a single time. The biggest ten clones account for about 1.7% of the sample. The sample in question was peripheral blood, obtained after pregnancy. These receptors all stem from a female donor in good health, enrolled as a control in a pregnancy study.

V gene TRBV28 combines with J gene TRBJ2-4; perhaps TRBD2 as D (5 bases). In germline, CDR1 is MDHEN, CDR2 SYDVKM. V was pared by 5 bases and J by 2 bases, with 13 bases between. The CDR3 has 15 residues. CDR3 loop: CASSPPGSTKNIQYF. The CDR3 DNA sequence: TGTGCCAGCAGTCCCCCGGGGAGCACCAAAAACATTCAGTACTTC.

The chain has TRBV2 and TRBJ2-1; 13 nucleotides line up with TRBD2. This CDR3 has 14 amino acids. From germline, CDR1 is SNHLY and CDR2 FYNNEI. Trimming removed 6 bases from V and 6 bases from J; junction bases left unmatched: 2. Written as DNA, the CDR3 is TGTGCCAGCAGGACTAGCGGGAGGTCCAATGAGCAGTTCTTC. It translates to CASRTSGRSNEQFF.

The chain carries TRBV7-8 and TRBJ1-5; tentative D call: TRBD1 (6 bases). V lost 1 base and J lost 5, with 18 bases in between. There are 17 residues in the CDR3. Germline CDR1 SGHVS, CDR2 FQNEAQ. The CDR3 coding sequence is TGTGCCAGCAGCTTAGACAGGGACATCTCCGTCTATCAGCCCCAGCATTTT. Protein sequence: CASSLDRDISVYQPQHF.

The chain couples TRBV9 to TRBJ2-1, with 10 positions matching TRBD1. CDR3 size: 20 residues. Germline values: CDR1 SGDLS, CDR2 YYNGEE. J was trimmed by 6 bases and V by 1 base; bases with no gene match: 19. The CDR3, as DNA: TGTGCCAGCAGCGTATCAACCCCCTCCGGGACAGGGGTCCGGATCAATGAGCAGTTCTTC. Translation: CASSVSTPSGTGVRINEQFF.